The T cell receptor (beta chain) under discussion was sequenced for a study of blood T cells in healthy people across ages (dated by TCRdb to 2013 to 2016). At the level of the whole study: In model experiments, roughly one uniquely barcoded TCR beta cDNA molecule per two T cells was captured by template switching. Age-related changes in TCR beta repertoire diversity were measured in the study by deep sequencing normalized with unique cDNA molecular identifiers. The donors were divided into four age groups: young (average around 16 years), middle-aged (roughly 40), aged (about 60) and long-lived (82). Donors of different ages were randomly distributed across sequencing lanes to avoid experimental bias. Using the same blood draw, the study looked at two additional independent replicas of 1 million unique cDNA reads for two donors, one aged 18 to 29 and the other aged 80 or older.

CDR1 and CDR2 (SQVTM, ANQGSEA) derive from the germline V gene. Its CDR3 holds 12 amino acids, cysteine through phenylalanine. The DNA shown is the 36-base CDR3, in frame from base 1. The library was made by 5' RACE. A second about 7 to 11 cycle PCR used a sample-barcoded 5' primer and a J-beta primer mix. A template-switch 5' adaptor carrying 12 random nucleotides introduced a unique molecular identifier onto each TCR beta cDNA molecule. At least 2.5 million CDR3-containing paired-end reads were obtained from each sample. First-strand cDNA was synthesized from all RNA with the Mint cDNA synthesis kit, primed by a TRBC-specific oligonucleotide. Following uracil-DNA glycosylase treatment, a first 18-cycle PCR with universal primers M1SS and BC2_uni_R was performed on all cDNA. As for the original processing: For normalization, 1 million high-quality reads, each with a distinct molecular identifier, were randomly selected from each sample. Instead of being binned into consensus sequences, reads with shared molecular identifiers were discarded. MiTCR, with a Q25 quality threshold and the strictest error-elimination algorithm, was used for CDR3 identification, clonotype clustering and error correction. A nonparametric unseen species model using Euler transformation provided a lower-bound estimate of total TCR beta diversity. TCRdb applied fastp at Q25 and MiXCR to the public reads, then kept only in-frame beta chains. Rows are combined by CDR3 protein, so each entry shows the most common genes and DNA. In this record, the V and J calls reflect TCRdb's handling and not the investigators' own analysis. In all, the sample holds over 1,500,000 distinct CDR3 sequences, and roughly two fifths of those were seen once. The leading ten clones occupy about 23% of the sample.

Broad study findings and their caveats: As age increased, observed TCR beta diversity per million T cells dropped in a roughly linear way, and a significant reduction was already evident by age about 40. Bulk unsorted PBMC profiling prevented conclusive comparison of naive and antigen-experienced compartments. The long-lived group showed more naive CD4+ T cells, fewer expanded clones and increased TCR diversity than the aged group, suggesting age selection. Estimates of total diversity based on one million sequenced T cells were considered lower bounds and underestimates. There was a strong correlation between observed TCR beta diversity and the percentage of naive T cells measured by flow cytometry. Donor CMV infection status was unknown, potentially confounding age-related changes in expanded clonotypes.

Systemically healthy Caucasian individuals from Russia, over 30 in total and aged about 6 to 100 years, were included as donors. Each donor gave ten milliliters of peripheral blood, drawn into EDTA-treated Vacutainer tubes. Ficoll-Paque density-gradient centrifugation was used to isolate PBMCs, with at least 6.5 million obtained per sample. Total RNA was extracted from PBMCs with Trizol reagent, with at least 6 micrograms obtained per sample. For every donor, an aliquot of PBMCs went through flow cytometry to measure the percentages of naive CD45RAhigh/CD27high T cells. Concerning this clonotype: Its specific antigen is unknown. The record has no base qualities; no much larger clone is one base away.

The chain is encoded by TRBV29-1 joined to TRBJ2-1; 7 bases in between match TRBD1. Gene TRBJ2-7 matches the end of the DNA better, so the J call may be wrong. Input material: blood. This TCR was sampled from a human donor in good health. CDR3 sequence: CSVQTGWAEQYF. The base sequence is TGCAGCGTTCAGACAGGGTGGGCCGAGCAGTACTTC.